This T cell receptor (beta chain) was recorded in a study of cytomegalovirus exposure and HLA in healthy donors. V lost 4 bases to trimming and J lost 1 base, with 11 bases between them. This CDR3 spans 14 amino acids. Per germline, CDR1 SGHNT and CDR2 YYREEE (reference sequence). Study-level findings and limits: For presence/absence analyses, sequencing depth was assumed to be roughly uniform across donors. TCR beta sequences reportedly predicted the HLA-A and HLA-B alleles of most subjects accurately.

This clone appeared a single time. No antigen is known for it. In nominal health when sampled, donors likely had unrecorded immune exposures nonetheless. PCR amplification relied on 60 Vbeta primers (plus 13 Jbeta primers). Libraries were prepared by immunoSEQ multiplex PCR; TCRdb keeps only in-frame clonotypes and omits some of them. This sample has some 100,000 clones, with roughly 80% found just once. The clonotype originates from a woman aged 40 to 49 in good health and CMV-seropositive. The chain is built from TRBV5-4 and TRBJ1-1; TRBD1 is a possible D gene (6 bases). The sample comprised PBMCs. CDR3 loop: CASSIKQGNTEAFF. In DNA form, the CDR3 reads TGTGCCAGCAGCATTAAACAGGGGAACACTGAAGCTTTCTTT.